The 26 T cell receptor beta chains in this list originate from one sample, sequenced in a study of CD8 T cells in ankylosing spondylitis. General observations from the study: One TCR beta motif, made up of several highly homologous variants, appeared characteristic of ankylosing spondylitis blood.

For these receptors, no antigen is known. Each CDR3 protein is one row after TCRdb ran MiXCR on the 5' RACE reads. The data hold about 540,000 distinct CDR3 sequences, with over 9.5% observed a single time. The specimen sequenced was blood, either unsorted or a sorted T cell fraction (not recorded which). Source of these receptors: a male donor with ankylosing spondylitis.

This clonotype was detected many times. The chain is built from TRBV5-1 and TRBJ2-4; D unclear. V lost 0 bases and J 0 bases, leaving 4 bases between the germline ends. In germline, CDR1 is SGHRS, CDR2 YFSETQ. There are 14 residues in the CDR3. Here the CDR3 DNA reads TGCGCCAGCAGCTTGGAGCCAGCCAAAAACATTCAGTACTTC. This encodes CASSLEPAKNIQYF.

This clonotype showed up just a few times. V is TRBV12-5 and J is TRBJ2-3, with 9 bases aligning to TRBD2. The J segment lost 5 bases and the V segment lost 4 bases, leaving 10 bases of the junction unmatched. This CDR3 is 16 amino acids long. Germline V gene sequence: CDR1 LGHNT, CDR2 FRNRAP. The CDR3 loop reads CASGSLAGVFKDTQYF. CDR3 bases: TGTGCTAGTGGTTCCTTAGCGGGAGTCTTCAAAGATACGCAGTATTTT.

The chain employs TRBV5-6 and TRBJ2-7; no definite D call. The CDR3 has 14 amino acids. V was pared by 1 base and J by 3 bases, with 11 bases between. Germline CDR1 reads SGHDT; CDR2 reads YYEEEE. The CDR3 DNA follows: TGTGCCAGCAGCTTGTTCCCGAGGAACTACGAGCAGTACTTC. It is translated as CASSLFPRNYEQYF.

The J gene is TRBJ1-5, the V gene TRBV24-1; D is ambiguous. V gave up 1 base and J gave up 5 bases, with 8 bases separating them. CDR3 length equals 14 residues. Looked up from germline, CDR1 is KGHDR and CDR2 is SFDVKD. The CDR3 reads CATSDLWGDQPQHF. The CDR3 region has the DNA TGTGCCACCAGTGATTTATGGGGAGATCAGCCCCAGCATTTT.

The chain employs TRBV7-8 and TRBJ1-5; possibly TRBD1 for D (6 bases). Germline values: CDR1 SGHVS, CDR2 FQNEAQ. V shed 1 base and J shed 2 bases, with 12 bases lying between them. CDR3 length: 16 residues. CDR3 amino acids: CASSLEGGKRNQPQHF. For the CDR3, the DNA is TGTGCCAGCAGCTTAGAGGGGGGGAAGCGCAATCAGCCCCAGCATTTT.

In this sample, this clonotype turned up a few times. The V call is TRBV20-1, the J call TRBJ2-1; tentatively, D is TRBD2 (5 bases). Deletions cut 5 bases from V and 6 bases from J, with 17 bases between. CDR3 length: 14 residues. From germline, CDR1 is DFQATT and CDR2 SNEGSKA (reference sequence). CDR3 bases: TGCAGTGCTCCAGTCCTAGCCTCTGTCAATGAGCAGTTCTTC. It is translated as CSAPVLASVNEQFF.

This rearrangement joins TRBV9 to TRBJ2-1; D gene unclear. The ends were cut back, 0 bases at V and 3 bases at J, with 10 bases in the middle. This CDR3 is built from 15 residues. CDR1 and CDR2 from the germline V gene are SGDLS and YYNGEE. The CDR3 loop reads CASSVGGYFYNEQFF. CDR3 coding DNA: TGTGCCAGCAGCGTAGGAGGCTACTTCTACAATGAGCAGTTCTTC.

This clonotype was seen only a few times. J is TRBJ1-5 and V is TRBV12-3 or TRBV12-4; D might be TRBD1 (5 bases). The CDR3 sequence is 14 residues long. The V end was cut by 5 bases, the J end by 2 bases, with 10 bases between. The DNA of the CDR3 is TGTGCCAGCAGTGTCGGGACCCGCAATCAGCCCCAGCATTTT. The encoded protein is CASSVGTRNQPQHF.

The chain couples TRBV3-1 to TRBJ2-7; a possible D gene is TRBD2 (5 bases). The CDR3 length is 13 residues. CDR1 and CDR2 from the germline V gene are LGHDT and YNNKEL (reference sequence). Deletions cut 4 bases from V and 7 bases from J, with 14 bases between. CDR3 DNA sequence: TGTGCCAGCAGCCTAATGGCCTCGGGGGAGCAGTACGTC. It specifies CASSLMASGEQYV.

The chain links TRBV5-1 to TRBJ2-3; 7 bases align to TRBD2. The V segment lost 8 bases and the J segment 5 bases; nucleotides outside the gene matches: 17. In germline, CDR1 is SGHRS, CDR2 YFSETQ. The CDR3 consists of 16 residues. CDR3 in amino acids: CASQPGGATRGDTQYF. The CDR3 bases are TGCGCCAGTCAACCGGGAGGCGCCACGCGGGGAGATACGCAGTATTTT.

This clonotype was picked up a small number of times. The CDR3 region has the DNA TGTGCCAGCAGCTCCCTCCGGGGCCTGGGCAATCAGCCCCAGCATTTT. Translating it yields CASSSLRGLGNQPQHF. The chain has TRBV7-2 and TRBJ1-5; tentatively, D is TRBD1 (5 bases). Trimming stripped 4 bases from V and 2 bases from J, with 15 bases between. The CDR3 has 16 residues. Germline V CDR1 and CDR2: SGHTA, FQGNSA.

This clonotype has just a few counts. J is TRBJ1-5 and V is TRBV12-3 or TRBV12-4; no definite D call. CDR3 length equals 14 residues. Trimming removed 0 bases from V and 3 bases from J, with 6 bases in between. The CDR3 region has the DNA TGTGCCAGCAGTTTAGCGCAGTCCAATCAGCCCCAGCATTTT. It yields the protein CASSLAQSNQPQHF.

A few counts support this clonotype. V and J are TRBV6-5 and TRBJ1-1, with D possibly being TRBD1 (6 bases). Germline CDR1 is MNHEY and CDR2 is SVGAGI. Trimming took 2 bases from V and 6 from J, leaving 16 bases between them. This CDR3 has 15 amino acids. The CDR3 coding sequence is TGTGCCAGCAGTTACCGGGACACGGGATGGGCTGAAGCTTTCTTT. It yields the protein CASSYRDTGWAEAFF.

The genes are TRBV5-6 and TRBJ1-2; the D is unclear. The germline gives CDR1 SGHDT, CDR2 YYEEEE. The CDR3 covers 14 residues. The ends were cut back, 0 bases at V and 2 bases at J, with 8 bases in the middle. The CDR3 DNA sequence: TGTGCCAGCAGCTTGGGACTGATCAACTATGGCTACACCTTC. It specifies CASSLGLINYGYTF.

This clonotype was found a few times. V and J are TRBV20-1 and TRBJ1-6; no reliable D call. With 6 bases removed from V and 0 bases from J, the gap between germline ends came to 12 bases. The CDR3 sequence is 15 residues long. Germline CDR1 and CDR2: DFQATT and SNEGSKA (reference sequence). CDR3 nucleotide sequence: TGCAGTGCGAGAACCACCCACTCCTATAATTCACCCCTCCACTTT. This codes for CSARTTHSYNSPLHF.

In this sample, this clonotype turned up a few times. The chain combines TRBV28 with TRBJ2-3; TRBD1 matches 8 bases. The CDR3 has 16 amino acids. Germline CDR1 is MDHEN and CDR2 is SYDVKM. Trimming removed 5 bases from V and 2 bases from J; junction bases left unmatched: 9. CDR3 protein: CASSPGTGEDTDTQYF. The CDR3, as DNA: TGTGCCAGCAGTCCCGGGACAGGAGAGGACACAGATACGCAGTATTTT.

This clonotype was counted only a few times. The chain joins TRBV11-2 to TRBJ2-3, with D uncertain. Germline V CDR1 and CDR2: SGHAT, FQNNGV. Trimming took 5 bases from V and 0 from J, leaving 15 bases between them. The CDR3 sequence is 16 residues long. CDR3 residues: CASSQWGTLSTDTQYF. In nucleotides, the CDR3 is TGTGCCAGCAGCCAATGGGGAACCCTTAGCACAGATACGCAGTATTTT.

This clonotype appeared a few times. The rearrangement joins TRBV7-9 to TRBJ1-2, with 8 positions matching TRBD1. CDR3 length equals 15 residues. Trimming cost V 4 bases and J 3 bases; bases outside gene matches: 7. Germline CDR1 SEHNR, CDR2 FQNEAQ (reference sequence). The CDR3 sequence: CASSSSGQGHYGYTF. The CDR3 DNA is TGTGCCAGCAGCTCGAGCGGACAGGGACACTATGGCTACACCTTC.

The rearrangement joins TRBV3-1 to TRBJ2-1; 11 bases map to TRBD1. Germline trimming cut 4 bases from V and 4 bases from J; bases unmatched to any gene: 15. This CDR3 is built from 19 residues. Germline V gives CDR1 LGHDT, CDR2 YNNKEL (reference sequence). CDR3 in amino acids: CASSPLRPGQGGRYNEQFF. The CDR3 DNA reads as TGTGCCAGCAGCCCCCTCCGCCCGGGACAGGGGGGAAGGTACAATGAGCAGTTCTTC.

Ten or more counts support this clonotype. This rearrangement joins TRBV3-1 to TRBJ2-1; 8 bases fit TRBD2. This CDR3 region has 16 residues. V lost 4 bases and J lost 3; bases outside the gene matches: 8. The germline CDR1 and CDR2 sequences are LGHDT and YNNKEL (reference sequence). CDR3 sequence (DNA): TGTGCCAGCAGCCCCTTTACTAGCGGCGGCTACAATGAGCAGTTCTTC. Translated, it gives CASSPFTSGGYNEQFF.

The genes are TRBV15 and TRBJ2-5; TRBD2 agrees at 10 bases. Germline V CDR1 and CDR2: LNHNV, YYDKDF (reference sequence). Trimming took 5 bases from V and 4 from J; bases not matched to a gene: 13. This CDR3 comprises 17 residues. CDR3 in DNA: TGTGCCACCAGCGACCCTCGGAGCGGGAGGGCTGCAGAGACCCAGTACTTC. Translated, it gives CATSDPRSGRAAETQYF.

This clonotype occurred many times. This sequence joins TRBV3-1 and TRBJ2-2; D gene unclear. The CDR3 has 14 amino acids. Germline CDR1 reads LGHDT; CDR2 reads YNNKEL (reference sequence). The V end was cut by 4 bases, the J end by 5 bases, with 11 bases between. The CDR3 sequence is CASSPFPRTGELFF. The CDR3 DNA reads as TGTGCCAGCAGCCCTTTTCCTAGAACCGGGGAGCTGTTTTTT.

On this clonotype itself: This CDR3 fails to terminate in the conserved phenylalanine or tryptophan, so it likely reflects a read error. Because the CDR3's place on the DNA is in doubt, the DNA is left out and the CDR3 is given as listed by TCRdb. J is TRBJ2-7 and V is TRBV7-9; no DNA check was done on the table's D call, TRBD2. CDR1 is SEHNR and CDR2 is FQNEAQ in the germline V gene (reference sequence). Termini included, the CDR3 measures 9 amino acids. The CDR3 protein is CASSLGGRI.

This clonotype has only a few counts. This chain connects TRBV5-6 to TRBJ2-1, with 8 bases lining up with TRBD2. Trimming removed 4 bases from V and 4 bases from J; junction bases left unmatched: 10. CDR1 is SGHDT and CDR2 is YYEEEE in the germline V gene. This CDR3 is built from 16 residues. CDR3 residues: CASSPGGGSVYNEQFF. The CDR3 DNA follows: TGTGCCAGCAGCCCCGGCGGGGGGAGTGTGTACAATGAGCAGTTCTTC. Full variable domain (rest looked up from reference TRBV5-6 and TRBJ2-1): DAGVTQSPTHLIKTRGQQVTLRCSPKSGHDTVSWYQQALGQGPQFIFQYYEEEERQRGNFPDRFSGHQFPNYSSELNVNALLLGDSALYLCASSPGGGSVYNEQFFGPGTRLTVL.

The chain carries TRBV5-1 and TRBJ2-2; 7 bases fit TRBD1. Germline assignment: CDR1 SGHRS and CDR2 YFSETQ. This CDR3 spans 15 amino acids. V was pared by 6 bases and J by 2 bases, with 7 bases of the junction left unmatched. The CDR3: CASMLGTVNTGELFF. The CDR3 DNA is TGCGCCAGCATGCTTGGGACAGTAAACACCGGGGAGCTGTTTTTT.

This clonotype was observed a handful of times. CDR3 sequence reads: CASRYTGNYGYTF. As DNA, the CDR3 is TGTGCCAGCAGATATACAGGGAACTATGGCTACACCTTC. This chain links TRBV12-3 or TRBV12-4 with TRBJ1-2; perhaps TRBD1 as D (6 bases). With 6 bases removed from V and 2 bases from J, the gap between germline ends came to 10 bases. CDR3 length: 13 residues.